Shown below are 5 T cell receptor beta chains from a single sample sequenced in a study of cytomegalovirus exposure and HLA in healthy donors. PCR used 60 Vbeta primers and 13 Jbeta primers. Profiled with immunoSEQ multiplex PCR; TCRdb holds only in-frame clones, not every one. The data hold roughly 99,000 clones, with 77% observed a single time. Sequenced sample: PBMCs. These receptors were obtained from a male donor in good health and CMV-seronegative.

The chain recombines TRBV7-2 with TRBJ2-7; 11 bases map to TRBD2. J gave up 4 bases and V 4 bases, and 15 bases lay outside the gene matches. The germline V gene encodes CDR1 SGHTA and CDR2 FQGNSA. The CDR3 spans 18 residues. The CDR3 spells CASSSYPTTSGNPYEQYF. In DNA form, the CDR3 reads TGTGCCAGCAGCTCCTATCCTACGACTAGCGGGAACCCTTACGAGCAGTACTTC.

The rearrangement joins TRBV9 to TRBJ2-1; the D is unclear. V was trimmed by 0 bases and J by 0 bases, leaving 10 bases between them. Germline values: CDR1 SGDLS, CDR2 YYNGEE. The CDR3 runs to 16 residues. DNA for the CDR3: TGTGCCAGCAGCGTAGGCACTGCGAGCTCCTACAATGAGCAGTTCTTC. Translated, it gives CASSVGTASSYNEQFF. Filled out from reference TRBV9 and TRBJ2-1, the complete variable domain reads DSGVTQTPKHLITATGQRVTLRCSPRSGDLSVYWYQQSLDQGLQFLIQYYNGEERAKGNILERFSAQQFPDLHSELNLSSLELGDSALYFCASSVGTASSYNEQFFGPGTRLTVL.

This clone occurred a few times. CDR3: CASSRTGGADEQYF. CDR3 nucleotides: TGCGCCAGCAGCCGGACAGGGGGCGCGGACGAGCAGTACTTC. This chain uses TRBV5-1 with TRBJ2-7; 11 bases line up with TRBD1. The CDR3 runs to 14 residues. The ends lost 4 bases at V and 5 bases at J; junction bases unmatched: 5. Germline loops: CDR1 SGHRS, CDR2 YFSETQ.

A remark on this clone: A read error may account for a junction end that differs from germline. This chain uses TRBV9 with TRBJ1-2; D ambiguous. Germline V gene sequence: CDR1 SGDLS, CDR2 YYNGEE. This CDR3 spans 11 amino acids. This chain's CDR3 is CASSADYRYTF. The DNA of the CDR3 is TGTGCCAGCAGCGCGGACTATCGCTACACCTTC.

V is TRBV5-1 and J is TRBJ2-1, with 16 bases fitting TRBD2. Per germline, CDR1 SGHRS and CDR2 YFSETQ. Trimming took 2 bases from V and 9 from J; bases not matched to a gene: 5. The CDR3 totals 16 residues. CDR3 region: CASSLDGTSGRGEQFF. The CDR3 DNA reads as TGCGCCAGCAGCTTAGACGGGACTAGCGGGAGGGGTGAGCAGTTCTTC.